These 27 T cell receptor beta chains were sequenced from one sample in a study of CD8+CD57+ T cells in acquired aplastic anemia. The template used for profiling TCR beta VDJ and CDR3 was genomic DNA. TCRdb reanalysed the reads using MiXCR and keeps one entry per CDR3 protein. The sample carries some 68,000 distinct CDR3 sequences, approximately 51% recorded once. Sequences were obtained from sorted CD4+, CD8+, or CD8+CD57+ T cells (not recorded which) from PBMCs. The receptors come from a human donor in good health, serving as a control.

This clonotype was detected ten times or more. The J gene is TRBJ2-1, the V gene TRBV11-2, with D unclear. The CDR3 totals 14 residues. Germline V gives CDR1 SGHAT, CDR2 FQNNGV. V dropped 1 base and J dropped 8 bases, with 12 bases sitting between them. CDR3 protein: CASSLVGSSYEQFF. Here the CDR3 DNA reads TGTGCCAGCAGCTTAGTGGGTTCGTCGTATGAGCAGTTCTTC.

This clonotype was observed many times. The V gene is TRBV20-1, the J gene TRBJ1-5; 9 nucleotides match TRBD1. In germline, CDR1 is DFQATT, CDR2 SNEGSKA (reference sequence). This CDR3 is 15 amino acids long. The J segment lost 5 bases and the V segment lost 0 bases, leaving 5 bases of the junction unmatched. The CDR3 loop is CSARDIGQGHQPQHF. CDR3 in DNA: TGCAGTGCTAGAGATATCGGACAGGGGCATCAGCCCCAGCATTTT.

This clonotype has at least ten counts. The chain couples TRBV6-1 to TRBJ1-3; D is possibly TRBD1 (5 bases). Germline-derived CDR1 and CDR2 are MNHNS and SASEGT. With 6 bases removed from V and 4 bases from J, the gap between germline ends came to 13 bases. This CDR3 spans 14 amino acids. The DNA of the CDR3 is TGTGCCAGCAGACCGGGGGGGTTCGGAAACACCATATATTTT. Amino acids: CASRPGGFGNTIYF.

The rearrangement uses TRBV15 and TRBJ2-3; 7 bases line up with TRBD2. Germline CDR1 and CDR2: LNHNV and YYDKDF (reference sequence). The V and J ends lost 3 bases and 2 bases, in that order; junction bases with no gene match: 5. This CDR3 comprises 15 residues. The CDR3 DNA reads as TGTGCCACCAGCAGCGGTCTAGCGGACACAGATACGCAGTATTTT. Translation: CATSSGLADTDTQYF.

This clonotype was observed many times. The J gene is TRBJ2-3, the V gene TRBV9; 8 nucleotides line up with TRBD2. Per germline, CDR1 SGDLS and CDR2 YYNGEE. The CDR3 loop spans 16 amino acids. V trimming: 3 bases; J trimming: 2 bases; junction bases outside the gene matches: 8. CDR3 in DNA: TGTGCCAGCAGCGCGGGGGGGGGGACAAACACAGATACGCAGTATTTT. This encodes CASSAGGGTNTDTQYF.

This clonotype was observed many times. V and J are TRBV6-6 and TRBJ1-4, with D uncertain. The CDR3 has 14 residues. The ends were cut back, 4 bases at V and 0 bases at J, with 6 bases in the middle. CDR1 is MNHNY and CDR2 is SVGAGI in the germline V gene (reference sequence). Here the CDR3 reads CASSWSSTNEKLFF. The CDR3 region has the DNA TGTGCCAGCAGTTGGTCCTCAACTAATGAAAAACTGTTTTTT.

This clonotype appeared many times. The rearrangement joins TRBV18 to TRBJ1-1; the D is unclear. The CDR3 has 14 residues. The germline V gene encodes CDR1 KGHSH and CDR2 LQKENI. V was cut by 0 bases and J by 0 bases, with 5 bases left in between. CDR3 DNA sequence: TGTGCCAGCTCACCACCCGTATTGAACACTGAAGCTTTCTTT. Translation: CASSPPVLNTEAFF.

In the case of this clonotype: An end of the junction does not agree with germline; a read error may underlie this. The chain combines TRBV9 with TRBJ2-3; the D gene could be TRBD1 or TRBD2 (5 bases each). CDR3 length: 13 amino acids. In germline, CDR1 is SGDLS, CDR2 YYNGEE. The CDR3 nucleotides read TGCGCCAGCAGTGGGACCTTGGCAGATACGCAGTATTTT. Translation: CASSGTLADTQYF.

The chain uses TRBV2 and TRBJ1-1; 8 nucleotides agree with TRBD1. Germline CDR1 SNHLY, CDR2 FYNNEI. The junction had 14 bases not matched to a gene; V was cut back by 4 bases and J by 4 bases. The CDR3 has 17 residues. CDR3 residues: CASSVSPGGLGATEAFF. CDR3 coding DNA: TGTGCCAGCAGTGTCTCGCCAGGGGGCTTGGGAGCCACTGAAGCTTTCTTT.

This chain joins TRBV24-1 and TRBJ1-1; D unresolved. V was shortened by 8 bases and J by 1 base, with 7 bases between the two germline ends. Germline CDR1 is KGHDR and CDR2 is SFDVKD. The CDR3 totals 12 residues. In DNA, the CDR3 is TGTGCCACCAAGGGCGCGAACACTGAAGCTTTCTTT. It translates to CATKGANTEAFF.

The chain has TRBV20-1 and TRBJ2-7; D may be TRBD2 (5 bases). Germline-derived CDR1 and CDR2 are DFQATT and SNEGSKA (reference sequence). Trimming shortened V by 6 bases and J by 1 base, and 13 bases separated the two germline ends. The CDR3 loop spans 13 amino acids. This CDR3 reads CSARRTSSYEQYF. In nucleotides, the CDR3 is TGCAGTGCCAGACGGACTTCATCCTACGAGCAGTACTTC.

This clonotype was counted many times. This chain joins TRBV27 and TRBJ1-2; the match to TRBD1 covers 7 bases. Germline loops: CDR1 MNHEY, CDR2 SMNVEV (reference sequence). CDR3 length: 14 residues. Unmatched junction bases numbered 5, after V lost 7 bases and J lost 0 bases. For the CDR3, the DNA is TGTGCCAGCAAATCTCAGGGGGCTAACTATGGCTACACCTTC. Its translation: CASKSQGANYGYTF.

The table lists this clonotype with a count of one. V gene TRBV10-3 combines with J gene TRBJ2-7, with 7 bases lining up with TRBD1. The junction had 10 bases not matched to a gene; V was cut back by 3 bases and J by 2 bases. The CDR3 covers 16 residues. Germline-derived CDR1 and CDR2 are ENHRY and SYGVKD. For the CDR3, the DNA is TGTGCCATCAGTGACCCACGGGACAGCCGTCCCTACGAGCAGTACTTC. It encodes CAISDPRDSRPYEQYF.

V is TRBV24-1 and J is TRBJ1-2; TRBD1 agrees at 9 bases. CDR1 and CDR2 from the germline V gene are KGHDR and SFDVKD. The CDR3 extends over 16 amino acids. V lost 3 bases and J lost 4; bases outside the gene matches: 8. The CDR3 nucleotides read TGTGCCACCAGTGATGCCAAGGACAGGGGATCCTATGGCTACACCTTC. The encoded protein is CATSDAKDRGSYGYTF.

This clonotype has at least ten counts. The genes are TRBV14 and TRBJ2-1; TRBD2 might be the D (7 bases). This CDR3 spans 14 amino acids. Trimming took off 3 bases at V and 6 bases at J, with 12 bases between the two ends. Germline CDR1 reads SGHDN; CDR2 reads FVKESK. The DNA of the CDR3 is TGTGCCAGCAGCCATTTCGGGGGGCCCAATGAGCAGTTCTTC. Translated: CASSHFGGPNEQFF.

The rearrangement links TRBV5-8 to TRBJ1-2; unclear D gene. Germline values: CDR1 SGHTS, CDR2 YDEGEE. V dropped 4 bases and J dropped 8 bases, with 15 bases sitting between them. The CDR3 length is 13 residues. The CDR3 DNA follows: TGTGCCAGCAGCATCACAAATCGGAAGGGCTACACCTTC. This sequence encodes CASSITNRKGYTF.

In its sample, this clonotype was seen many times. The chain recombines TRBV20-1 with TRBJ2-1; 10 bases map to TRBD2. Germline trimming cut 6 bases from V and 4 bases from J; bases unmatched to any gene: 9. Germline V lookup: CDR1 DFQATT, CDR2 SNEGSKA (reference sequence). This CDR3 is 15 amino acids long. The CDR3 DNA follows: TGCAGTGCCGTAGCGGGGGGCGGGGGTTACAATGAGCAGTTCTTC. This translates into CSAVAGGGGYNEQFF.

This clonotype appeared a few times. V usage is TRBV29-1 and J usage is TRBJ2-7; 8 nucleotides align to TRBD2. V gave up 1 base and J gave up 2 bases; unmatched junction bases: 7. Germline loops: CDR1 SQVTM, CDR2 ANQGSEA. The CDR3 runs to 15 residues. The CDR3: CSVEGLSGAAYEQYF. For the CDR3, the DNA is TGCAGCGTTGAAGGGCTTAGCGGGGCTGCCTACGAGCAGTACTTC.

In its sample, this clonotype is medium-sized (0.01 to 0.1%). The chain recombines TRBV7-2 with TRBJ1-6, with D possibly being TRBD1 (5 bases). V shed 0 bases and J shed 10 bases, with 13 bases lying between them. This CDR3 contains 15 residues. Germline CDR1 reads SGHTA; CDR2 reads FQGNSA. As DNA, the CDR3 is TGTGCCAGCAGCTTAGCGGAGGGGTTGAGGTCACCCCTCCACTTT. Protein sequence: CASSLAEGLRSPLHF.

There are many counts of this clonotype. This rearrangement joins TRBV27 to TRBJ1-5; no definite D call. The CDR3 sequence is 13 residues long. The ends were cut back, 6 bases at V and 0 bases at J, with 6 bases in the middle. Germline CDR1 MNHEY, CDR2 SMNVEV (reference sequence). In DNA form, the CDR3 reads TGTGCCAGCAGGCTTTATAGCAATCAGCCCCAGCATTTT. Protein: CASRLYSNQPQHF.

This clonotype was seen ten or more times. The chain combines TRBV6-1 with TRBJ1-6, with a weak D call TRBD1 (5 bases). V gave up 0 bases and J gave up 9 bases, with 12 bases separating them. The CDR3 has 15 amino acids. CDR1 is MNHNS, CDR2 SASEGT, per germline. The CDR3 loop reads CASSEAPGLRSPLHF. The CDR3 region has the DNA TGTGCCAGCAGTGAAGCCCCAGGGTTACGTTCACCCCTCCACTTT.

This clonotype was counted at least ten times. V and J are TRBV18 and TRBJ2-5; 8 nucleotides match TRBD2. J lost 4 bases, V lost 3 bases, and 1 base had no gene match. The germline CDR1 and CDR2 sequences are KGHSH and LQKENI. The CDR3 consists of 13 residues. This CDR3 is CASSPLAGETQYF. The CDR3 region has the DNA TGTGCCAGCTCACCGCTAGCGGGAGAGACCCAGTACTTC.

The sample holds many counts of this clonotype. V and J are TRBV6-6 and TRBJ1-2, with 7 bases matching TRBD1. V shed 4 bases, J shed 7 bases, and the junction held 9 bases outside the gene matches. Germline values: CDR1 MNHNY, CDR2 SVGAGI (reference sequence). This CDR3 spans 14 amino acids. CDR3 nucleotides: TGTGCCAGCAGTTCCTCGGCAGGGGGGGTTGGCTACACCTTC. Translating gives CASSSSAGGVGYTF.

The V and J genes are TRBV19 and TRBJ1-6; 9 bases align to TRBD1. V lost 5 bases to trimming and J lost 5 bases; unmatched junction nucleotides: 4. There are 15 residues in the CDR3. Germline V gives CDR1 LNHDA, CDR2 SQIVND (reference sequence). The CDR3, as DNA: TGTGCCAGTAGTTTTCGGACAGGGGATAATTCACCCCTCCACTTT. It encodes CASSFRTGDNSPLHF.

The genes are TRBV19 and TRBJ2-1, with 10 bases aligning to TRBD2. V was clipped by 3 bases and J by 9 bases; unmatched bases: 5. The germline gives CDR1 LNHDA, CDR2 SQIVND (reference sequence). The CDR3 contains 14 residues. DNA for the CDR3: TGTGCCAGTAGTATCACTAGCGGGATTACTGAGCAGTTCTTC. It codes for CASSITSGITEQFF.

J is TRBJ1-5 and V is TRBV7-8; D gene unclear. This CDR3 region has 14 residues. Germline V gives CDR1 SGHVS, CDR2 FQNEAQ. Trimming took 2 bases from V and 4 from J, leaving 9 bases between them. The CDR3 is CASSLSVLNQPQHF. The CDR3 nucleotides read TGTGCCAGCAGCTTATCGGTCCTTAATCAGCCCCAGCATTTT.

Points on this clonotype: The CDR3 does not close with the conserved phenylalanine or tryptophan, likely indicating a read error. Because the CDR3's place on the DNA is in doubt, the DNA is left out and the CDR3 is given as listed by TCRdb. CDR3 in amino acids: CASRGGNTEALL. The chain is built from TRBV6-1 and TRBJ1-1; whether TRBD1, the table's D call, matches the DNA was not checked. The germline CDR1 and CDR2 sequences are MNHNS and SASEGT. The CDR3 is 12 amino acids long, termini counted.